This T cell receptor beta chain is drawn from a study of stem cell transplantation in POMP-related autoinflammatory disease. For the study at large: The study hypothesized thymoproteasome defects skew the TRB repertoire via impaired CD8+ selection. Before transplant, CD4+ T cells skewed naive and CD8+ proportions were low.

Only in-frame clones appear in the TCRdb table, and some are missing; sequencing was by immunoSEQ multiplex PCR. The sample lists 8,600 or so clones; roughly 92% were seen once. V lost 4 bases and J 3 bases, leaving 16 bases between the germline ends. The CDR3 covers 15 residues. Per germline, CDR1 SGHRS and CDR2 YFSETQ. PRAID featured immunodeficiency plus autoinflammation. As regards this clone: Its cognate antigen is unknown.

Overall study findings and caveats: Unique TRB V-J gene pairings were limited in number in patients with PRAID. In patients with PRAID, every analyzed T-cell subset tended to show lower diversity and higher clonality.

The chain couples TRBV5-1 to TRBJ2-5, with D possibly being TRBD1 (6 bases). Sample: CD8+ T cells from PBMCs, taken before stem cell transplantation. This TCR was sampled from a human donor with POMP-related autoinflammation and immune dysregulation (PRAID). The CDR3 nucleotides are TGCGCCAGCAGCAATGCACAGGGAACCGAAGAGACCCAGTACTTC. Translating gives CASSNAQGTEETQYF.